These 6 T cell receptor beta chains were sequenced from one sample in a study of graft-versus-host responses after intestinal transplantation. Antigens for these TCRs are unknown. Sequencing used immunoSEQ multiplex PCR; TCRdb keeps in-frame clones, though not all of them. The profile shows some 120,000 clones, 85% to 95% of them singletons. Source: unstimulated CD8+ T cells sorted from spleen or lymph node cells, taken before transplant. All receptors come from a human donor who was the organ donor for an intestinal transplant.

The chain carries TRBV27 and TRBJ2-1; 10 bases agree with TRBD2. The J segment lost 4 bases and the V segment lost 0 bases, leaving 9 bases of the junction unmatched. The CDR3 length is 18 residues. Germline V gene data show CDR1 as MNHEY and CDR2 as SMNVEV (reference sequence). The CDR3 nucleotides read TGTGCCAGCAGTTTATCTAAGGTAGCGGGAGGAAATTACAATGAGCAGTTCTTC. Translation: CASSLSKVAGGNYNEQFF.

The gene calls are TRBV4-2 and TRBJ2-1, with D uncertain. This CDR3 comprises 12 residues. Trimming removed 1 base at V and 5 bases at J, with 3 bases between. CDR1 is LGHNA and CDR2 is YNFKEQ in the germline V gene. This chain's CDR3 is CASSQGNNEQFF. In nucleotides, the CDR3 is TGTGCCAGCAGCCAAGGGAACAATGAGCAGTTCTTC.

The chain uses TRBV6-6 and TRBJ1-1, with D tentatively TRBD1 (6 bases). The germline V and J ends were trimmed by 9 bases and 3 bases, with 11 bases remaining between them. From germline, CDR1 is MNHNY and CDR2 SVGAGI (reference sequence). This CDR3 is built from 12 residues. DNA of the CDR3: TGTGCCAGTCGCAGGGGAGACACTGAAGCTTTCTTT. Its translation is CASRRGDTEAFF.

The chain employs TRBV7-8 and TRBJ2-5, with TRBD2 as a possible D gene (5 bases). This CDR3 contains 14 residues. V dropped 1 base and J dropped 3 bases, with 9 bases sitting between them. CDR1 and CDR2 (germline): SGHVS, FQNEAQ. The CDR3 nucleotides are TGTGCCAGCAGCTTAGTCCCAGCGGAAGAGACCCAGTACTTC. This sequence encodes CASSLVPAEETQYF.

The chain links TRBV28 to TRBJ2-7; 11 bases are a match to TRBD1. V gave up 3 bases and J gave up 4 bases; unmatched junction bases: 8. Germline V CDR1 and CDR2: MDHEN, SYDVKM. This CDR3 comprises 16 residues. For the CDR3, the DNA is TGTGCCAGCAGTTTGGAGGGACAGGGGGAAGGGTACGAGCAGTACTTC. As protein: CASSLEGQGEGYEQYF.

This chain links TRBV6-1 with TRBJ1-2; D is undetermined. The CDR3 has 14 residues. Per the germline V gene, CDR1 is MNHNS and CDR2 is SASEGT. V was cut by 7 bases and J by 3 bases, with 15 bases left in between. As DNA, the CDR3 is TGTGCCAGCACTGTGCAGGAGGATTACTATGGCTACACCTTC. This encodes CASTVQEDYYGYTF.